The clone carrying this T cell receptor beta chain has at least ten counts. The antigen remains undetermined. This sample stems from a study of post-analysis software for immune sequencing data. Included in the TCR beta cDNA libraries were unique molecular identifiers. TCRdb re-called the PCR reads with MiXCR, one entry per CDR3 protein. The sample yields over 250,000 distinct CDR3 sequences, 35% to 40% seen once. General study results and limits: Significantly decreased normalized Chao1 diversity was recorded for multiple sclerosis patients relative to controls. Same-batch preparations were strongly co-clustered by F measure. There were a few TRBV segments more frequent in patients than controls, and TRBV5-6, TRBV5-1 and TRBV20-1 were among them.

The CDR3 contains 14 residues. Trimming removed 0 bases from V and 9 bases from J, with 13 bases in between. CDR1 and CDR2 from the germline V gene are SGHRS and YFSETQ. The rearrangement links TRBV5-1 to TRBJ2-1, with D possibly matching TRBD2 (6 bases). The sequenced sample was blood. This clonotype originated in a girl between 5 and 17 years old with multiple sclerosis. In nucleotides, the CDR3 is TGCGCCAGCAGCTTGGATAAGGAGGGCAGTGAGCAGTTCTTC. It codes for CASSLDKEGSEQFF.